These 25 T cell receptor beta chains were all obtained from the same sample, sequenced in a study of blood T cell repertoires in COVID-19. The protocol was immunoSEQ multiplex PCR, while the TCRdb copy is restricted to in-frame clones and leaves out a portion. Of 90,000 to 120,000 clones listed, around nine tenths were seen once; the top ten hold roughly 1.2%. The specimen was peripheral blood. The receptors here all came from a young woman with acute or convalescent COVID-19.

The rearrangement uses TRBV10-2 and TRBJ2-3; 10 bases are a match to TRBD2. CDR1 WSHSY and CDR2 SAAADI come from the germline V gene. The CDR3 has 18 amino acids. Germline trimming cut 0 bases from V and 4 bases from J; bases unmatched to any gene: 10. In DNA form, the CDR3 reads TGCGCCAGCAGTGAGTCCTCGACTAGCGGGTCTTTCGCAGATACGCAGTATTTT. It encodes CASSESSTSGSFADTQYF.

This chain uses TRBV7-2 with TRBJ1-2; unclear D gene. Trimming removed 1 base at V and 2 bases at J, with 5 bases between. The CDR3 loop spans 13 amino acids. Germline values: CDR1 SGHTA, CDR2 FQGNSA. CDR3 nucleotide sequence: TGTGCCAGCAGCTTAGATGTAAACTATGGCTACACCTTC. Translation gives CASSLDVNYGYTF.

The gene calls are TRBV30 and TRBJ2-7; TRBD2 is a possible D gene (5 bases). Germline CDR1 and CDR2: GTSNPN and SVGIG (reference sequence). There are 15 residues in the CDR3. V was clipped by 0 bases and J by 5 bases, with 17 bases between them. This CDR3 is CAWSVRSLSVHEQYF. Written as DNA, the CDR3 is TGTGCCTGGAGTGTAAGGAGCCTTAGCGTCCACGAGCAGTACTTC.

The CDR3, as DNA: TGTGCCAGCAGTTTTGGAGGGAGGGCCATCGGGGAGCTGTTTTTT. Its translation is CASSFGGRAIGELFF. The rearrangement uses TRBV27 and TRBJ2-2; 7 bases line up with TRBD2. This CDR3 spans 15 amino acids. V gave up 3 bases and J gave up 7 bases; unmatched junction bases: 8. Germline CDR1 MNHEY, CDR2 SMNVEV (reference sequence).

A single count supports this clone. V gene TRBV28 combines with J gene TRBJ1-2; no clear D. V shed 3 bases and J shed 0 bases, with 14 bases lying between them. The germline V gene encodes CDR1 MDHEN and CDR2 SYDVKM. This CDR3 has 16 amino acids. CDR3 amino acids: CASSFPDIYSNYGYTF. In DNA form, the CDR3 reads TGTGCCAGCAGTTTTCCCGACATTTACTCTAACTATGGCTACACCTTC.

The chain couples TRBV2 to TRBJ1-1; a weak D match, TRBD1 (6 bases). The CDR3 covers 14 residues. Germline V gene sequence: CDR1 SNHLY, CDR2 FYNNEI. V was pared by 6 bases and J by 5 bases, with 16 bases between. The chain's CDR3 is CASRLQGHTTEAFF. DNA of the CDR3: TGTGCCAGCAGGTTACAGGGTCATACTACTGAAGCTTTCTTT.

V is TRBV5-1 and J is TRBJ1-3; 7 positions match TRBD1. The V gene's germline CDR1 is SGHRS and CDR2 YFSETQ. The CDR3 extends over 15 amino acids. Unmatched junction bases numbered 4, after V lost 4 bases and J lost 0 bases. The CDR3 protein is CASSQGQTSGNTIYF. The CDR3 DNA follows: TGCGCCAGCAGCCAGGGACAGACCTCTGGAAACACCATATATTTT.

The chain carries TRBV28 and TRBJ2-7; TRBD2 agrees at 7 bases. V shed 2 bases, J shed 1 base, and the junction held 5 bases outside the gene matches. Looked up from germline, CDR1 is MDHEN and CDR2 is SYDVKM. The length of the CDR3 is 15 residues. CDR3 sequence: CASSLSTGGSYEQYF. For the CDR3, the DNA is TGTGCCAGCAGTTTAAGTACGGGGGGATCCTACGAGCAGTACTTC.

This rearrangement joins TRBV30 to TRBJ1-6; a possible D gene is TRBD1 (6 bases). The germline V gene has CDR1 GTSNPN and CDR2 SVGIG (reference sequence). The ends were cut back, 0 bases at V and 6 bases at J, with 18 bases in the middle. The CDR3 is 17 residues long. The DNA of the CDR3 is TGTGCCTGGAGTGTGGGTCGGGACACCCGATCTAATTCACCCCTCCACTTT. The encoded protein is CAWSVGRDTRSNSPLHF.

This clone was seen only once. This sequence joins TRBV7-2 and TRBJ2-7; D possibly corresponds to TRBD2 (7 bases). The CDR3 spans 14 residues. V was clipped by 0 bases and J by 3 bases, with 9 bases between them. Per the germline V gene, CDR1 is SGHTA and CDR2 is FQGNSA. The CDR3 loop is CASSLAGGLYEQYF. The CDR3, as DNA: TGTGCCAGCAGCTTAGCGGGGGGGCTCTACGAGCAGTACTTC.

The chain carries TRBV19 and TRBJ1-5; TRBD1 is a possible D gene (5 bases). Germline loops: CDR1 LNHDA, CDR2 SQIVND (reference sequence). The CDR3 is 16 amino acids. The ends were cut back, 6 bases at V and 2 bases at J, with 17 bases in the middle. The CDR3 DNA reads TGTGCCAGTAGCCCGAAGACAGTCCCAGGCAATCAGCCCCAGCATTTT. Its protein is CASSPKTVPGNQPQHF.

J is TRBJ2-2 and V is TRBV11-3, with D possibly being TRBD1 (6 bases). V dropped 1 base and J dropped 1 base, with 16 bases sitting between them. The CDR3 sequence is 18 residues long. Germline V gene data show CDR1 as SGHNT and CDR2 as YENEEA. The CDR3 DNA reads TGTGCCAGCAGCTTAGCCGCATTAGGGACACAGAACACCGGGGAGCTGTTTTTT. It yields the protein CASSLAALGTQNTGELFF.

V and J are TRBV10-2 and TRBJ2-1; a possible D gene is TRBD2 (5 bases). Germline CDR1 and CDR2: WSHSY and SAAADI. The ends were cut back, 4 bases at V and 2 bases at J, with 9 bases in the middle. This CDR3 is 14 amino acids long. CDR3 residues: CASSADFTYNEQFF. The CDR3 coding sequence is TGCGCCAGCAGTGCGGACTTCACCTACAATGAGCAGTTCTTC.

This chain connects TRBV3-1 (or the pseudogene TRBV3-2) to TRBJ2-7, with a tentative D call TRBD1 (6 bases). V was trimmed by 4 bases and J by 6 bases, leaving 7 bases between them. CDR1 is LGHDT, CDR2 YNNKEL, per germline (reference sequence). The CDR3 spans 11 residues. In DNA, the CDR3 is TGTGCCAGCAGCCGGGGGCCCGAGCAGTACTTC. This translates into CASSRGPEQYF.

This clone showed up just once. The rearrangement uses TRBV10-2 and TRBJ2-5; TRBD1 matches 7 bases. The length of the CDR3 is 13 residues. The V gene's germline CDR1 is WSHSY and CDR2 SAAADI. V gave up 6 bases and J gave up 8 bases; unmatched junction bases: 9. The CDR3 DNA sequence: TGCGCCAGCAGCCCCGACAGGGCAACCACCCAGTACTTC. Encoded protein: CASSPDRATTQYF.

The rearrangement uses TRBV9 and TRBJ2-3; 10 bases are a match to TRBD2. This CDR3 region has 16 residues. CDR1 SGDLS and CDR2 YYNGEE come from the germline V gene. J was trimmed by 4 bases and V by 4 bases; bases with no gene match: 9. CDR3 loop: CASSPGSGGAADTQYF. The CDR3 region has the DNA TGTGCCAGCAGCCCGGGGAGCGGGGGGGCCGCAGATACGCAGTATTTT.

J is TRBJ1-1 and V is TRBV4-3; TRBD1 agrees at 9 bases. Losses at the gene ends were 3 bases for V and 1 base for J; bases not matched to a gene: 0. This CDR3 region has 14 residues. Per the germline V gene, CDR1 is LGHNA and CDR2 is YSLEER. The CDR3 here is CASSQTGGNTEAFF. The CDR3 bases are TGCGCCAGCAGCCAGACAGGGGGGAACACTGAAGCTTTCTTT.

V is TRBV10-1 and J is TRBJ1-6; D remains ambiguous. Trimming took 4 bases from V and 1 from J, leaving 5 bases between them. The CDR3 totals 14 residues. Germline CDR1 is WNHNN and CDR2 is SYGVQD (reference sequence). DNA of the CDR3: TGCGCCAGCAGTGCGGGGTCCTATAATTCACCCCTCCACTTT. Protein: CASSAGSYNSPLHF.

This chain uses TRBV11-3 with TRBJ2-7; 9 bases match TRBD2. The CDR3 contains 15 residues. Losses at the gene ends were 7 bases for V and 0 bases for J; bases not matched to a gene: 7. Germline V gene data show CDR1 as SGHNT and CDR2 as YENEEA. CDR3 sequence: CASTQRGVSSYEQYF. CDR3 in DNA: TGTGCCAGCACCCAGCGGGGGGTCAGCTCCTACGAGCAGTACTTC.

The CDR3 is CASSLQGKYGYTF. The CDR3, as DNA: TGTGCCAGCAGTCTACAGGGTAAATATGGCTACACCTTC. The J gene is TRBJ1-2, the V gene TRBV7-2; maybe TRBD1 (6 bases). Germline loops: CDR1 SGHTA, CDR2 FQGNSA. With 6 bases removed from V and 5 bases from J, the gap between germline ends came to 13 bases. The CDR3 extends over 13 amino acids.

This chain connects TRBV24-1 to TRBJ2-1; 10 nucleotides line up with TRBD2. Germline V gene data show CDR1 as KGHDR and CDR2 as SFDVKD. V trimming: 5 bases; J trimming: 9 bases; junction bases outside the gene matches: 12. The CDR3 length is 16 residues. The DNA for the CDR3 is TGTGCCACCAGTGTCGGGGGGTTGAGCGGGAGGGTTGAGCAGTTCTTC. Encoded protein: CATSVGGLSGRVEQFF.

The CDR3 coding sequence is TGTGCCAGCAGTTTAGTGAGCTCCTATAATTCACCCCTCCACTTT. This gives the protein CASSLVSSYNSPLHF. The rearrangement uses TRBV27 and TRBJ1-6, with D unclear. In germline, CDR1 is MNHEY, CDR2 SMNVEV (reference sequence). V lost 2 bases and J lost 0, with 5 bases in between. The CDR3 is made up of 15 amino acids.

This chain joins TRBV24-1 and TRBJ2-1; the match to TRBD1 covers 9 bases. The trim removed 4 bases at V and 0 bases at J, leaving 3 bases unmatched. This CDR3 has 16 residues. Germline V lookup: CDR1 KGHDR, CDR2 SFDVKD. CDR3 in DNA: TGTGCCACCAGTGACGAGACAGGGGGCTCCTACAATGAGCAGTTCTTC. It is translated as CATSDETGGSYNEQFF.

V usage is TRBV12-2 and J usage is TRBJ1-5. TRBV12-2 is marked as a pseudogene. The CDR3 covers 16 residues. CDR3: CASRSIVPGYNQPQHF. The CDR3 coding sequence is TGTGCAAGTCGCTCCATTGTCCCGGGTTACAATCAGCCCCAGCATTTT.

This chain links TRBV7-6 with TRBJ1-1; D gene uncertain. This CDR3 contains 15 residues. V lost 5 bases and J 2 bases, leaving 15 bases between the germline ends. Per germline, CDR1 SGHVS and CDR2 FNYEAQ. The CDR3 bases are TGTGCCAGCAGCGCCTCCGGGGTTTTCAACACTGAAGCTTTCTTT. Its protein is CASSASGVFNTEAFF.